Listed here are 29 T cell receptor beta chains from one sample, sequenced in a study of technical replicates of blood from several donors. The table came from immunoSEQ multiplex PCR; TCRdb's copy has only in-frame clones and leaves some out. The data show around 50,000 clones, 92% seen once. Input material: PBMCs. These receptors all come from a human donor in good health. Some clones in this sample may be carry-over from other donors' samples.

The chain has TRBV7-3 and TRBJ2-1, with D perhaps TRBD2 (7 bases). This CDR3 has 15 amino acids. Trimming stripped 5 bases from V and 5 bases from J, with 16 bases between. Germline lookup yields CDR1 SGHTA and CDR2 FQGTGA. CDR3 amino acids: CASSPLGGAHNEQFF. The CDR3, as DNA: TGTGCCAGCAGCCCATTGGGGGGGGCTCACAATGAGCAGTTCTTC. Full variable domain (rest looked up from reference TRBV7-3 and TRBJ2-1): GAGVSQTPSNKVTEKGKYVELRCDPISGHTALYWYRQSLGQGPEFLIYFQGTGAADDSGLPNDRFFAVRPEGSVSTLKIQRTERGDSAVYLCASSPLGGAHNEQFFGPGTRLTVL.

J is TRBJ1-6 and V is TRBV6-5, with TRBD1 as a possible D gene (5 bases). The CDR3 is 12 amino acids. V was trimmed by 7 bases and J by 7 bases, leaving 8 bases between them. Germline V CDR1 and CDR2: MNHEY, SVGAGI. The CDR3 DNA is TGTGCCAGCAAGGCAGGGAATTCACCCCTCCACTTT. The encoded protein is CASKAGNSPLHF.

The V call is TRBV5-1, the J call TRBJ2-3, with 11 bases aligning to TRBD1. Germline CDR1 reads SGHRS; CDR2 reads YFSETQ. Germline trimming cut 2 bases from V and 4 bases from J; bases unmatched to any gene: 9. The CDR3 sequence is 17 residues long. The CDR3 spells CASSFGRTGGGSDTQYF. As DNA, the CDR3 is TGCGCCAGCAGCTTCGGCAGGACAGGGGGCGGATCAGATACGCAGTATTTT.

CDR3 loop: CASTLAGGPSTDTQYF. The CDR3, as DNA: TGCGCCAGCACTTTGGCGGGAGGGCCGAGCACAGATACGCAGTATTTT. The chain combines TRBV5-1 with TRBJ2-3; 9 nucleotides align to TRBD2. The CDR3 spans 16 residues. V lost 6 bases, J lost 0 bases, and 8 bases stayed unmatched. The germline gives CDR1 SGHRS, CDR2 YFSETQ.

This sequence joins TRBV5-6 and TRBJ1-2; 9 bases map to TRBD1. CDR1 and CDR2 (germline): SGHDT, YYEEEE. This CDR3 spans 17 amino acids. The junction had 24 bases not matched to a gene; V was cut back by 10 bases and J by 8 bases. The CDR3 DNA reads as TGTGCCGGGGCGGCAGCAGCCCGCGACAGGGGGATTAGAGGCTACACCTTC. Encoded protein: CAGAAAARDRGIRGYTF.

The rearrangement links TRBV18 to TRBJ1-1, with TRBD1 as a possible D gene (5 bases). V lost 5 bases, J lost 1 base, and 8 bases lay in between. Germline-derived CDR1 and CDR2 are KGHSH and LQKENI. The CDR3 extends over 13 amino acids. The CDR3 loop is CASSAGQNTEAFF. The CDR3 nucleotides are TGTGCCAGCTCAGCTGGACAGAACACTGAAGCTTTCTTT.

The V gene is TRBV30, the J gene TRBJ2-7; TRBD1 matches 7 bases. With 2 bases clipped from V and 2 bases from J, the junction kept 6 bases outside the gene matches. The CDR3 has 14 residues. Germline loops: CDR1 GTSNPN, CDR2 SVGIG (reference sequence). CDR3: CAWSSGQVAYEQYF. The CDR3 DNA sequence: TGTGCCTGGAGTTCCGGACAGGTAGCCTACGAGCAGTACTTC.

This rearrangement joins TRBV19 to TRBJ1-1; a possible D gene is TRBD1 (6 bases). The CDR3 runs 14 residues. With 6 bases removed from V and 0 bases from J, the gap between germline ends came to 11 bases. Germline V lookup: CDR1 LNHDA, CDR2 SQIVND (reference sequence). CDR3 nucleotides: TGTGCCAGTAGCAAACAGGGCCTGAACACTGAAGCTTTCTTT. Its protein product is CASSKQGLNTEAFF.

The chain has TRBV6-1 and TRBJ2-7, with unresolved D. The CDR3 runs 14 residues. Per germline, CDR1 MNHNS and CDR2 SASEGT. Between the trimmed V and J ends, which lost 1 base and 5 bases, there was a span of 12 bases. CDR3 nucleotide sequence: TGTGCCAGCAGTGAAGGTCGCAAGTCGGACGAGCAGTACTTC. It is translated as CASSEGRKSDEQYF.

The rearrangement uses TRBV5-1 and TRBJ1-5; D is perhaps TRBD1 (5 bases). Between the trimmed V and J ends, which lost 0 bases and 3 bases, there was a span of 10 bases. Germline CDR1 is SGHRS and CDR2 is YFSETQ. The CDR3 contains 15 residues. CDR3 nucleotide sequence: TGCGCCAGCAGCTTGGGCGACAGAAACAATCAGCCCCAGCATTTT. This sequence encodes CASSLGDRNNQPQHF.

The CDR3 loop reads CASSFRTSPEQYF. The CDR3, as DNA: TGTGCCAGCAGCTTCCGGACTTCCCCCGAGCAGTACTTC. This sequence joins TRBV7-9 and TRBJ2-7; the D gene is possibly TRBD2 (5 bases). Germline loops: CDR1 SEHNR, CDR2 FQNEAQ (reference sequence). Trimming removed 3 bases at V and 6 bases at J, with 12 bases between. The CDR3 runs to 13 residues.

The genes are TRBV7-2 and TRBJ2-7; 9 bases match TRBD1. CDR1 is SGHTA and CDR2 is FQGNSA in the germline V gene. This CDR3 is 14 amino acids long. After removal of 5 bases from V and 3 bases from J, the junction contained 5 bases not matched to a gene. The CDR3: CASSVNRGLYEQYF. The CDR3, as DNA: TGTGCCAGCAGCGTAAACAGGGGGCTCTACGAGCAGTACTTC.

Sample share makes this clone medium-sized. The chain employs TRBV5-8 and TRBJ1-2, with D uncertain. CDR1 and CDR2 from the germline V gene are SGHTS and YDEGEE. This CDR3 comprises 14 residues. V lost 2 bases, J lost 0 bases, and 8 bases lay in between. CDR3 nucleotide sequence: TGTGCCAGCAGCTTCCCAGGCGCTAACTATGGCTACACCTTC. It is translated as CASSFPGANYGYTF.

This clone was seen a single time. The gene calls are TRBV30 and TRBJ2-3; 7 nucleotides agree with TRBD2. Germline-derived CDR1 and CDR2 are GTSNPN and SVGIG (reference sequence). The CDR3 loop spans 13 amino acids. V trimming: 3 bases; J trimming: 4 bases; junction bases outside the gene matches: 4. Here the CDR3 DNA reads TGTGCCTGGAGAGGGGCGGGAGCAGATACGCAGTATTTT. Its translation: CAWRGAGADTQYF. Combining the CDR3 with reference TRBV30 and TRBJ2-3 gives the whole variable domain SQTIHQWPATLVQPVGSPLSLECTVEGTSNPNLYWYRQAAGRGLQLLFYSVGIGQISSEVPQNLSASRPQDRQFILSSKKLLLSDSGFYLCAWRGAGADTQYFGPGTRLTVL.

The V and J genes are TRBV7-2 and TRBJ2-5; 9 bases fit TRBD2. The CDR3 has 16 amino acids. Germline-derived CDR1 and CDR2 are SGHTA and FQGNSA. Trimming took 6 bases from V and 2 from J; bases not matched to a gene: 10. Here the CDR3 reads CASSSPRRGGQETQYF. CDR3 in DNA: TGTGCCAGCAGTTCACCTCGGCGGGGGGGTCAAGAGACCCAGTACTTC.

This clone showed up just once. The chain combines TRBV5-1 with TRBJ2-3, with 8 bases identical to TRBD2. This CDR3 region has 14 residues. CDR1 and CDR2 from the germline V gene are SGHRS and YFSETQ. Trimming at V came to 4 bases and at J to 6 bases, leaving 7 bases not matched to a gene. CDR3 in amino acids: CASSSGTRGDTQYF. DNA of the CDR3: TGCGCCAGCAGCAGTGGGACTAGAGGGGATACGCAGTATTTT.

The chain links TRBV7-9 to TRBJ1-1; 7 positions agree with TRBD1. Germline V gives CDR1 SEHNR, CDR2 FQNEAQ (reference sequence). The length of the CDR3 is 15 residues. The junction had 8 bases not matched to a gene; V was cut back by 5 bases and J by 2 bases. The CDR3 region has the DNA TGTGCCAGCAGCCCTTGGGGACAGATCAACACTGAAGCTTTCTTT. Its translation is CASSPWGQINTEAFF.

The V and J genes are TRBV30 and TRBJ1-5, with 9 nucleotides matching TRBD1. Germline CDR1 GTSNPN, CDR2 SVGIG (reference sequence). This CDR3 contains 13 residues. The J segment lost 7 bases and the V segment lost 5 bases, leaving 6 bases of the junction unmatched. The CDR3 loop is CAWDRGFGQPQHF. The CDR3 DNA follows: TGTGCCTGGGACAGGGGGTTCGGGCAGCCCCAGCATTTT.

The rearrangement uses TRBV4-2 and TRBJ2-3; 11 bases map to TRBD2. The CDR3 contains 16 residues. Trimming at V came to 4 bases and at J to 4 bases, leaving 7 bases not matched to a gene. Germline-derived CDR1 and CDR2 are LGHNA and YNFKEQ. The CDR3 loop is CASSPTSGSFPDTQYF. In DNA form, the CDR3 reads TGTGCCAGCAGCCCTACTAGCGGGAGTTTTCCAGATACGCAGTATTTT.

This chain connects TRBV6-4 to TRBJ1-1; possibly TRBD1 for D (6 bases). Germline V CDR1 and CDR2: MRHNA, SNTAGT. V lost 3 bases and J 1 base, leaving 6 bases between the germline ends. The CDR3 runs 13 residues. CDR3 nucleotides: TGTGCCAGCAGTGAACAGGGGAACACTGAAGCTTTCTTT. Amino acid sequence: CASSEQGNTEAFF.

CDR3 in amino acids: CASSPRTRQETQYF. The CDR3 DNA is TGTGCCAGCAGCCCCAGGACACGCCAAGAGACCCAGTACTTC. The chain employs TRBV7-8 and TRBJ2-5, with D possibly being TRBD1 (5 bases). Trimming took 5 bases from V and 1 from J, leaving 11 bases between them. CDR1 and CDR2 from the germline V gene are SGHVS and FQNEAQ. This CDR3 spans 14 amino acids.

V is TRBV5-5 and J is TRBJ2-5, with D perhaps TRBD2 (6 bases). V was shortened by 4 bases and J by 1 base, with 14 bases between the two germline ends. This CDR3 is 15 amino acids long. CDR1 SGHKS and CDR2 YYEKEE come from the germline V gene (reference sequence). The chain's CDR3 is CASSILGGRQETQYF. The CDR3 coding sequence is TGTGCCAGCAGCATCCTCGGGGGTCGCCAAGAGACCCAGTACTTC.

This rearrangement joins TRBV9 to TRBJ1-1, with unresolved D. V gave up 0 bases and J gave up 0 bases, with 6 bases separating them. Germline CDR1 is SGDLS and CDR2 is YYNGEE. CDR3 length: 14 residues. CDR3 coding DNA: TGTGCCAGCAGCGTAGTTCAGATGAACACTGAAGCTTTCTTT. Translating gives CASSVVQMNTEAFF.

The chain couples TRBV9 to TRBJ1-5; 8 nucleotides align to TRBD1. CDR1 is SGDLS, CDR2 YYNGEE, per germline. Trimming removed 0 bases from V and 4 bases from J; junction bases left unmatched: 3. The CDR3 runs 15 residues. The CDR3 region is CASSVGQGANQPQHF. CDR3 in DNA: TGTGCCAGCAGCGTAGGGCAGGGGGCGAATCAGCCCCAGCATTTT.

This chain joins TRBV11-2 and TRBJ1-1; 7 bases are shared with TRBD1. With V trimmed by 5 bases and J by 10 bases, 4 bases remained unmatched. The CDR3 is 11 residues long. Germline CDR1 SGHAT, CDR2 FQNNGV. This chain's CDR3 is CASSLWTGAFF. The DNA for the CDR3 is TGTGCCAGCAGCCTATGGACAGGAGCTTTCTTT.

This sequence joins TRBV30 and TRBJ1-5, with D uncertain. Germline CDR1 and CDR2: GTSNPN and SVGIG (reference sequence). The CDR3 is 13 amino acids. Trimming removed 3 bases at V and 5 bases at J, with 11 bases between. This CDR3 is CAWREGADQPQHF. The CDR3 coding sequence is TGTGCCTGGAGGGAGGGCGCGGATCAGCCCCAGCATTTT.

This clone was counted a single time. J is TRBJ1-2 and V is TRBV4-2; perhaps TRBD1 as D (5 bases). Germline V lookup: CDR1 LGHNA, CDR2 YNFKEQ. The CDR3 loop spans 15 amino acids. V lost 3 bases, J lost 6 bases, and 17 bases lay in between. DNA for the CDR3: TGTGCCAGCAGCCAGCATGGGGCTGGGCGCGATGGCTACACCTTC. Its translation is CASSQHGAGRDGYTF.

This clone was picked up a small number of times. The V call is TRBV4-1, the J call TRBJ1-3; 8 bases agree with TRBD1. Germline V gene sequence: CDR1 MGHRA, CDR2 YSYEKL. The CDR3 is 17 residues long. The trim removed 4 bases at V and 0 bases at J, leaving 8 bases unmatched. CDR3 in amino acids: CASSRPGQDPSGNTIYF. The CDR3 DNA is TGCGCCAGCAGCCGCCCGGGACAGGACCCCTCTGGAAACACCATATATTTT.

This rearrangement joins TRBV2 to TRBJ2-7, with D maybe TRBD1 (6 bases). The CDR3 totals 11 residues. Germline-derived CDR1 and CDR2 are SNHLY and FYNNEI. V lost 1 base and J lost 13, with 11 bases in between. The CDR3 DNA reads TGTGCCAGCAGTGAAGTCTTAGGGGGATACTTC. Amino acids: CASSEVLGGYF.